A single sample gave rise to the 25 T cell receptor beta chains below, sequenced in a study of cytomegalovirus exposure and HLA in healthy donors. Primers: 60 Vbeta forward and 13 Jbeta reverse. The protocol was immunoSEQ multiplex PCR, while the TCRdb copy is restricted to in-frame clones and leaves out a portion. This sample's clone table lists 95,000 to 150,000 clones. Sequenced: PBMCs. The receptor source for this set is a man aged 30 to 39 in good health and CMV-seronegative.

CDR3 amino acids: CASSTPSQTNQPQHF. The CDR3 coding sequence is TGTGCCAGCAGTACACCTTCACAGACCAATCAGCCCCAGCATTTT. The chain combines TRBV25-1 with TRBJ1-5; D remains unclear. The CDR3 sequence is 15 residues long. The germline V gene encodes CDR1 MGHDK and CDR2 SYGVNS. The germline V and J ends were trimmed by 5 bases and 3 bases, with 14 bases remaining between them. The full variable domain, its missing parts supplied by reference TRBV25-1 and TRBJ1-5, is EADIYQTPRYLVIGTGKKITLECSQTMGHDKMYWYQQDPGMELHLIHYSYGVNSTEKGDLSSESTVSRIRTEHFPLTLESARPSHTSQYLCASSTPSQTNQPQHFGDGTRLSIL.

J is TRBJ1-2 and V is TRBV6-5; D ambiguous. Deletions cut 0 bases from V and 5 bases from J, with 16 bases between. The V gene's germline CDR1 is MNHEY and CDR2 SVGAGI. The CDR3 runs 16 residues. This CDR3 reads CASSYSMTGVWYGYTF. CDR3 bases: TGTGCCAGCAGTTACTCGATGACCGGGGTGTGGTATGGCTACACCTTC.

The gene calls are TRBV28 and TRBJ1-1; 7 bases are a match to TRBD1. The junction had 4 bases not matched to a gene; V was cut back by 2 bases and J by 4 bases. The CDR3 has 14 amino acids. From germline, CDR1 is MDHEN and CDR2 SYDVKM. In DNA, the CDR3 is TGTGCCAGCAGTTTAAGGACAGGCCTCACTGAAGCTTTCTTT. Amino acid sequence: CASSLRTGLTEAFF.

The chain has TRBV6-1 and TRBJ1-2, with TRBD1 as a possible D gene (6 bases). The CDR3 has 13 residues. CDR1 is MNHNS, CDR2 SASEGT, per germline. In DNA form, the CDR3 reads TGTGCGAGCGCGGACAGAGGAAACTATGGCTACACCTTC. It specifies CASADRGNYGYTF.

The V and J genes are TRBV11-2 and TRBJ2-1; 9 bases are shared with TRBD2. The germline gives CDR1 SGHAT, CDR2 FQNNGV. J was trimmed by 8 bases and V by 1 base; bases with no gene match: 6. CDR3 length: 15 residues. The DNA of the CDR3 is TGTGCCAGCAGCTTAGTTTCTGGCGGGAGGGATGAGCAGTTCTTC. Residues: CASSLVSGGRDEQFF.

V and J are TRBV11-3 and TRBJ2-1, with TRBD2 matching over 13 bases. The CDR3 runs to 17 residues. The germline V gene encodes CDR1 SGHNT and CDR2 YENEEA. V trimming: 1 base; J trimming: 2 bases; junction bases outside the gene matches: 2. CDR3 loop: CASSLGTSGSTYNEQFF. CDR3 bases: TGTGCCAGCAGCTTAGGGACTAGCGGGAGTACCTACAATGAGCAGTTCTTC. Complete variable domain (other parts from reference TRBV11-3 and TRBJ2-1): EAGVVQSPRYKIIEKKQPVAFWCNPISGHNTLYWYLQNLGQGPELLIRYENEEAVDDSQLPKDRFSAERLKGVDSTLKIQPAELGDSAVYLCASSLGTSGSTYNEQFFGPGTRLTVL.

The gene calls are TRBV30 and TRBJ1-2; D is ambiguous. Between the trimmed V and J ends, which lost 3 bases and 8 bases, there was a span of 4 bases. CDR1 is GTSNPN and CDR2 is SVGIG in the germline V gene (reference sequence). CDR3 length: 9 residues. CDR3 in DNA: TGTGCCTGGAGACGGGGCTACACCTTC. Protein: CAWRRGYTF.

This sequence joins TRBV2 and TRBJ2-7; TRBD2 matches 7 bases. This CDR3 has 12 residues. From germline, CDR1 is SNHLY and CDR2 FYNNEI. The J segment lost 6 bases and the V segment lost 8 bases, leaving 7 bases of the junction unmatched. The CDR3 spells CASRGDRGEQYF. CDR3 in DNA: TGTGCCAGCCGGGGGGACCGGGGCGAGCAGTACTTC.

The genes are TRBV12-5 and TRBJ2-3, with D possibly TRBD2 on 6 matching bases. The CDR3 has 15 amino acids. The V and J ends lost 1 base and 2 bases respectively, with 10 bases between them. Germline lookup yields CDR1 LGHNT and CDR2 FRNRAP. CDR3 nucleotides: TGTGCTAGTGGTTTGGGGGGGGATCCCACAGATACGCAGTATTTT. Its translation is CASGLGGDPTDTQYF.

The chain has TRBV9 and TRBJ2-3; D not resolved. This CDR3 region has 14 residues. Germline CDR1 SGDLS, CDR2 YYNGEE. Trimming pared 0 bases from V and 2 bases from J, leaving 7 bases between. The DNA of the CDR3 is TGTGCCAGCAGCGTAGCTGACTTCACAGATACGCAGTATTTT. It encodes CASSVADFTDTQYF.

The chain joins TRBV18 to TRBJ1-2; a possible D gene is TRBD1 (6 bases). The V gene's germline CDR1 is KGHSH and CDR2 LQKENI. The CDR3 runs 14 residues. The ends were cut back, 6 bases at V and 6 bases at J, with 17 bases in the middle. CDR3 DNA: TGTGCCAGCTCCCCTGACAGGAATGGCCATGGCTACACCTTC. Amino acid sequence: CASSPDRNGHGYTF.

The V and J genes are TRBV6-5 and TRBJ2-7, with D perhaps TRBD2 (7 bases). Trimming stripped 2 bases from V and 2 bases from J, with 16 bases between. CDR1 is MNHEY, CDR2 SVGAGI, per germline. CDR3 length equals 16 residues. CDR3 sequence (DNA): TGTGCCAGCAGTTACGGATGGGGGGGCGAGACCTACGAGCAGTACTTC. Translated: CASSYGWGGETYEQYF.

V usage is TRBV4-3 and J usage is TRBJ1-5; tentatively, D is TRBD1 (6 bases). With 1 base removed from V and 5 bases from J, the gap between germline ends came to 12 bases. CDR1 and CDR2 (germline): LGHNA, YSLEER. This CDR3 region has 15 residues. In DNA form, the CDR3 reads TGCGCCAGCAGCCAAGTTGCCGGGGGGCATCAGCCCCAGCATTTT. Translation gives CASSQVAGGHQPQHF.

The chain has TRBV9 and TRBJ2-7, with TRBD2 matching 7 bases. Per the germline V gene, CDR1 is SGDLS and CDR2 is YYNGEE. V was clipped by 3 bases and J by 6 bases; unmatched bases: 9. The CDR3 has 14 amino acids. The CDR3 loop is CASSEGNRGGEQYF. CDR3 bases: TGTGCCAGCAGCGAGGGGAACCGCGGGGGCGAGCAGTACTTC. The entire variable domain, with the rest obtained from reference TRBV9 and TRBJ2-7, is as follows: DSGVTQTPKHLITATGQRVTLRCSPRSGDLSVYWYQQSLDQGLQFLIQYYNGEERAKGNILERFSAQQFPDLHSELNLSSLELGDSALYFCASSEGNRGGEQYFGPGTRLTVT.

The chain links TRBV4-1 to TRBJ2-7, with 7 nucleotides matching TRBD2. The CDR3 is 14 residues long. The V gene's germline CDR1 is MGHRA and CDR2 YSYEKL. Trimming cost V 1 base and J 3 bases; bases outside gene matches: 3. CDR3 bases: TGCGCCAGCAGCCAAGTAGGCGGGAGCTACGAGCAGTACTTC. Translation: CASSQVGGSYEQYF.

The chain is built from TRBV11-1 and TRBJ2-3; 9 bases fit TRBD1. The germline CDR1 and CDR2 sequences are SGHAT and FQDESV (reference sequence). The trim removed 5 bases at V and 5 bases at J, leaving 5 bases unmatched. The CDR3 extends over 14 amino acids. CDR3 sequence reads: CASSVTGGLDTQYF. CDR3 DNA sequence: TGTGCCAGCAGCGTTACAGGGGGCCTAGATACGCAGTATTTT.

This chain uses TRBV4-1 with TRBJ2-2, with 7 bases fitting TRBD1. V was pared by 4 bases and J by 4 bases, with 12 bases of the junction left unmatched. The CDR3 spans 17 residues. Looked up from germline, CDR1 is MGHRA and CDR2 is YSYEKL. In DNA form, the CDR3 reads TGCGCCAGCAGCCCAGATTACAGGGGAGCTAGCACCGGGGAGCTGTTTTTT. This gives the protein CASSPDYRGASTGELFF.

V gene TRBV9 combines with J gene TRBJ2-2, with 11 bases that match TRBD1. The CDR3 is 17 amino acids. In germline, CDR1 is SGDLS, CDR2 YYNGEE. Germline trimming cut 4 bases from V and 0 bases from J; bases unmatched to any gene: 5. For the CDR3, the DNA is TGTGCCAGCAGCTCCCGGACAGGGGGCGCGAACACCGGGGAGCTGTTTTTT. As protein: CASSSRTGGANTGELFF.

Here the CDR3 reads CASSPQGPYEQYF. CDR3 nucleotide sequence: TGTGCCAGCTCACCCCAGGGGCCCTACGAGCAGTACTTC. J is TRBJ2-7 and V is TRBV18, with a tentative D call TRBD1 (6 bases). The germline gives CDR1 KGHSH, CDR2 LQKENI. Between the trimmed V and J ends, which lost 3 bases and 2 bases, there was a span of 8 bases. This CDR3 comprises 13 residues.

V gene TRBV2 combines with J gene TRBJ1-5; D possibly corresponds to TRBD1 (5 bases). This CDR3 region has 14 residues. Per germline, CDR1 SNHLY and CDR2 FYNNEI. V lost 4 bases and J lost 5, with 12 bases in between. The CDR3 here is CASSGVTDYQPQHF. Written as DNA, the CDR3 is TGTGCCAGCAGTGGTGTGACAGATTATCAGCCCCAGCATTTT.

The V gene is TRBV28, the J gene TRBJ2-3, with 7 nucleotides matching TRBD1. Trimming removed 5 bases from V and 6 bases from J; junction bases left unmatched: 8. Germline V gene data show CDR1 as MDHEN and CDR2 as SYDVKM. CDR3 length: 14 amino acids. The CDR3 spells CASSIRQGQDTQYF. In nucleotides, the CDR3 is TGTGCCAGCAGTATCAGACAGGGTCAGGATACGCAGTATTTT.

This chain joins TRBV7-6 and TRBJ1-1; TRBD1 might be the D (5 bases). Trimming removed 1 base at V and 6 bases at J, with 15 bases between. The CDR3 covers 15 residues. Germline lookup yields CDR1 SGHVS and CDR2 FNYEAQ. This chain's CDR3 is CASSLVVGVRPEAFF. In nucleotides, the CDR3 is TGTGCCAGCAGCTTAGTCGTAGGGGTAAGACCTGAAGCTTTCTTT.

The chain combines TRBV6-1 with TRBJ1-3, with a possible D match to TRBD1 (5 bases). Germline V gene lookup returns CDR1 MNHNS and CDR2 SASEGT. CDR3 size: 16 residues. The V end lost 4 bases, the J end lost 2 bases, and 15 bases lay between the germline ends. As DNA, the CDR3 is TGTGCCAGCAGTGGAACGACAGTAATGGCTGGAAACACCATATATTTT. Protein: CASSGTTVMAGNTIYF.

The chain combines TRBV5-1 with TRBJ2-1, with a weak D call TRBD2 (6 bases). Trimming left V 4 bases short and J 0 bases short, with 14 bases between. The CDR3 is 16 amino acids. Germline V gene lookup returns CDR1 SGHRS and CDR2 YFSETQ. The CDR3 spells CASSRDSLSSYNEQFF. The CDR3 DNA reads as TGCGCCAGCAGCCGGGACTCCCTCAGCTCCTACAATGAGCAGTTCTTC.

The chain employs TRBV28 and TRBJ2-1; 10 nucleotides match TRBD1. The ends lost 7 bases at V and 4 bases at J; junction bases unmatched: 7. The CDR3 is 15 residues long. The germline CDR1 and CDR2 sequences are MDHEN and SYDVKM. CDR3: CASKRQGAGYNEQFF. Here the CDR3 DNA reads TGTGCCAGCAAAAGACAGGGGGCAGGATACAATGAGCAGTTCTTC. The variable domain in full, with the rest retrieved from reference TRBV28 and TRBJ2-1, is DVKVTQSSRYLVKRTGEKVFLECVQDMDHENMFWYRQDPGLGLRLIYFSYDVKMKEKGDIPEGYSVSREKKERFSLILESASTNQTSMYLCASKRQGAGYNEQFFGPGTRLTVL.